One and the same sample provided the 25 T cell receptor beta chains below, sequenced in a study of radiotherapy plus CTLA-4 blockade in lung cancer. Clones were read by immunoSEQ multiplex PCR, and TCRdb kept only the in-frame ones, dropping some. The sample consists of over 85,000 clones, roughly four fifths of them appearing once. The material was peripheral blood, obtained from a patient treated with radiotherapy plus ipilimumab. The receptors were gathered from a human donor with non-small cell lung cancer that progressed on radiotherapy plus ipilimumab.

To note about this clone: One end of the junction fails to match germline, which may point to a read error. This sequence joins TRBV10-3 and TRBJ1-3; 7 bases map to TRBD1. This CDR3 has 14 residues. Germline CDR1 ENHRY, CDR2 SYGVKD. The DNA for the CDR3 is TGTGACATCAGAACAACAGGGGACGGAAACACCATATATTTT. Protein sequence: CDIRTTGDGNTIYF.

The chain couples TRBV6-1 to TRBJ1-4; a possible D gene is TRBD1 (6 bases). CDR1 is MNHNS and CDR2 is SASEGT in the germline V gene. This CDR3 contains 15 residues. Trimming shortened V by 7 bases and J by 0 bases, and 12 bases separated the two germline ends. The DNA of the CDR3 is TGTGCCAGCAACAACAGGGCCCCAACTAATGAAAAACTGTTTTTT. This codes for CASNNRAPTNEKLFF.

V gene TRBV11-3 combines with J gene TRBJ2-3; D remains ambiguous. CDR3 length: 15 amino acids. V lost 5 bases to trimming and J lost 0 bases, with 12 bases between them. The germline V gene has CDR1 SGHNT and CDR2 YENEEA. DNA of the CDR3: TGTGCCAGCAGCGCTGGGATTTCTAGCACAGATACGCAGTATTTT. The encoded protein is CASSAGISSTDTQYF. The full variable domain, with the rest looked up from reference TRBV11-3 and TRBJ2-3, is EAGVVQSPRYKIIEKKQPVAFWCNPISGHNTLYWYLQNLGQGPELLIRYENEEAVDDSQLPKDRFSAERLKGVDSTLKIQPAELGDSAVYLCASSAGISSTDTQYFGPGTRLTVL.

The rearrangement uses TRBV5-1 and TRBJ2-5; no clear D gene. Looked up from germline, CDR1 is SGHRS and CDR2 is YFSETQ. This CDR3 has 14 residues. Trimming took 0 bases from V and 0 from J, leaving 6 bases between them. The CDR3 sequence is CASSLVSHQETQYF. In DNA form, the CDR3 reads TGCGCCAGCAGCTTGGTCTCTCACCAAGAGACCCAGTACTTC.

The chain links TRBV19 to TRBJ1-2; the D is unclear. V lost 6 bases to trimming and J lost 7 bases, with 15 bases between them. The CDR3 contains 13 residues. Germline V CDR1 and CDR2: LNHDA, SQIVND (reference sequence). The CDR3 reads CASSLTTGPGYTF. The CDR3 DNA reads TGTGCCAGTAGCCTGACCACCGGTCCTGGCTACACCTTC.

This chain joins TRBV5-1 and TRBJ2-7, with TRBD1 matching over 7 bases. This CDR3 is 12 amino acids long. Unmatched junction bases numbered 2, after V lost 4 bases and J lost 4 bases. Germline values: CDR1 SGHRS, CDR2 YFSETQ. CDR3 sequence reads: CASSPRGYEQYF. The CDR3 nucleotides are TGCGCCAGCAGCCCCAGGGGGTACGAGCAGTACTTC.

The J gene is TRBJ1-2, the V gene TRBV11-2, with D tentatively TRBD1 (6 bases). V lost 3 bases and J lost 8, with 10 bases in between. Germline-derived CDR1 and CDR2 are SGHAT and FQNNGV. CDR3 length: 12 residues. CDR3 region: CASSLEGGGYTF. The CDR3 region has the DNA TGTGCCAGCAGCTTGGAGGGGGGCGGCTACACCTTC. The full variable domain, completed using reference TRBV11-2 and TRBJ1-2, is EAGVAQSPRYKIIEKRQSVAFWCNPISGHATLYWYQQILGQGPKLLIQFQNNGVVDDSQLPKDRFSAERLKGVDSTLKIQPAKLEDSAVYLCASSLEGGGYTFGSGTRLTVV.

This clone was detected a few times. The V and J genes are TRBV11-3 and TRBJ2-1, with 9 bases aligning to TRBD1. The germline V gene has CDR1 SGHNT and CDR2 YENEEA. The J segment lost 3 bases and the V segment lost 4 bases, leaving 4 bases of the junction unmatched. This CDR3 has 15 amino acids. CDR3 sequence (DNA): TGTGCCAGCAGCTACGGGACAGGGTTCTACAATGAGCAGTTCTTC. This sequence encodes CASSYGTGFYNEQFF.

The gene calls are TRBV28 and TRBJ1-3; no definite D call. The CDR3 has 17 residues. Germline CDR1 MDHEN, CDR2 SYDVKM. The V end lost 6 bases, the J end lost 5 bases, and 23 bases lay between the germline ends. The CDR3 reads CASSPASWADYRNTIYF. The DNA for the CDR3 is TGTGCCAGCAGCCCCGCTTCTTGGGCCGATTATAGAAACACCATATATTTT. Using reference TRBV28 and TRBJ1-3 for the parts outside the CDR3, the full variable domain is DVKVTQSSRYLVKRTGEKVFLECVQDMDHENMFWYRQDPGLGLRLIYFSYDVKMKEKGDIPEGYSVSREKKERFSLILESASTNQTSMYLCASSPASWADYRNTIYFGEGSWLTVV.

This chain links TRBV28 with TRBJ1-4; unclear D gene. Germline V gives CDR1 MDHEN, CDR2 SYDVKM. Trimming removed 2 bases at V and 5 bases at J, with 15 bases between. The CDR3 sequence is 16 residues long. CDR3 nucleotides: TGTGCCAGCAGTTTAGGGGTACAAGGTCGGAATGAAAAACTGTTTTTT. Translated: CASSLGVQGRNEKLFF. Filled out from reference TRBV28 and TRBJ1-4, the complete variable domain reads DVKVTQSSRYLVKRTGEKVFLECVQDMDHENMFWYRQDPGLGLRLIYFSYDVKMKEKGDIPEGYSVSREKKERFSLILESASTNQTSMYLCASSLGVQGRNEKLFFGSGTQLSVL.

The chain is built from TRBV7-9 and TRBJ2-3; 9 positions match TRBD2. The CDR3 runs to 16 residues. Germline values: CDR1 SEHNR, CDR2 FQNEAQ (reference sequence). V gave up 2 bases and J gave up 0 bases; unmatched junction bases: 3. The CDR3: CASSLSGRPSTDTQYF. CDR3 nucleotide sequence: TGTGCCAGCAGCTTAAGCGGGAGGCCTAGCACAGATACGCAGTATTTT.

V is TRBV2 and J is TRBJ1-5, with 9 positions matching TRBD1. The CDR3 sequence is 14 residues long. The germline CDR1 and CDR2 sequences are SNHLY and FYNNEI. Losses at the gene ends were 5 bases for V and 6 bases for J; bases not matched to a gene: 5. The CDR3 DNA reads as TGTGCCAGCAGTCTAGGACAGGGGACTCAGCCCCAGCATTTT. Amino acids: CASSLGQGTQPQHF.

In its sample, this clone was seen once. This rearrangement joins TRBV2 to TRBJ2-7; D remains unclear. The germline gives CDR1 SNHLY, CDR2 FYNNEI. Trimming removed 3 bases from V and 2 bases from J, with 11 bases in between. The CDR3 has 14 residues. The CDR3 nucleotides are TGTGCCAGCAGTGAGAGAGGCCTTCCCTACGAGCAGTACTTC. Its protein is CASSERGLPYEQYF. The variable domain in full, completed from reference TRBV2 and TRBJ2-7, reads EPEVTQTPSHQVTQMGQEVILRCVPISNHLYFYWYRQILGQKVEFLVSFYNNEISEKSEIFDDQFSVERPDGSNFTLKIRSTKLEDSAMYFCASSERGLPYEQYFGPGTRLTVT.

The chain joins TRBV2 to TRBJ2-2, with TRBD2 identical over 8 bases. With V trimmed by 2 bases and J by 5 bases, 4 bases remained unmatched. There are 15 residues in the CDR3. Germline V gives CDR1 SNHLY, CDR2 FYNNEI. CDR3 coding DNA: TGTGCCAGCAGTGAATTAGCGGGAAAGACCGGGGAGCTGTTTTTT. Translation: CASSELAGKTGELFF.

The chain combines TRBV28 with TRBJ2-7; D is ambiguous. The CDR3 length is 16 residues. With 8 bases removed from V and 0 bases from J, the gap between germline ends came to 20 bases. CDR1 and CDR2 (germline): MDHEN, SYDVKM. CDR3 amino acids: CASPAFRFQSSYEQYV. The CDR3 region has the DNA TGTGCCAGCCCGGCTTTCAGATTTCAGAGCTCCTACGAGCAGTACGTC.

The chain is built from TRBV27 and TRBJ2-1; tentative D call: TRBD1 (6 bases). Germline assignment: CDR1 MNHEY and CDR2 SMNVEV (reference sequence). The ends were cut back, 0 bases at V and 4 bases at J, with 13 bases in the middle. The CDR3 is 16 amino acids. CDR3 nucleotides: TGTGCCAGCAGTTTATCTTGGAGTCAGGGGTACAATGAGCAGTTCTTC. Translating gives CASSLSWSQGYNEQFF.

This rearrangement joins TRBV15 to TRBJ2-1; 7 nucleotides agree with TRBD2. The CDR3 spans 16 residues. CDR1 is LNHNV and CDR2 is YYDKDF in the germline V gene (reference sequence). Trimming removed 0 bases from V and 6 bases from J; junction bases left unmatched: 8. CDR3 nucleotides: TGTGCCACCAGCAGAGATCTTGCGGGAGTTCCCAATGAGCAGTTCTTC. It specifies CATSRDLAGVPNEQFF.

Only a few counts were recorded for this clone. The chain has TRBV5-1 and TRBJ2-1; TRBD2 matches 8 bases. CDR3 length: 17 residues. Germline V CDR1 and CDR2: SGHRS, YFSETQ. V lost 0 bases, J lost 1 base, and 6 bases stayed unmatched. The CDR3 nucleotides read TGCGCCAGCAGCTTGGGCGGAATAGCGGGATCCTACAATGAGCAGTTCTTC. It translates to CASSLGGIAGSYNEQFF.

The chain uses TRBV5-1 and TRBJ1-4, with D perhaps TRBD1 (5 bases). CDR3 length: 14 residues. V dropped 4 bases and J dropped 8 bases, with 15 bases sitting between them. Per germline, CDR1 SGHRS and CDR2 YFSETQ. The CDR3 sequence: CASSSAGVGEKLFF. Written as DNA, the CDR3 is TGCGCCAGCAGCAGTGCGGGGGTAGGCGAAAAACTGTTTTTT.

The chain recombines TRBV9 with TRBJ2-5, with 12 nucleotides matching TRBD2. Germline assignment: CDR1 SGDLS and CDR2 YYNGEE. V shed 4 bases and J 5 bases; nucleotides not matched to a gene: 27. The CDR3 consists of 22 residues. In DNA form, the CDR3 reads TGTGCCAGCAGCCCCAAACAAGGGAGACTAGCGGGAGTTGGGGGGTTGGGGGAGACCCAGTACTTC. The encoded protein is CASSPKQGRLAGVGGLGETQYF.

This clone appeared once. The chain joins TRBV9 to TRBJ2-3; a weak D match, TRBD2 (5 bases). Trimming stripped 0 bases from V and 11 bases from J, with 13 bases between. The CDR3 is 13 amino acids. CDR1 and CDR2 (germline): SGDLS, YYNGEE. In DNA, the CDR3 is TGTGCCAGCAGCGTAGCAGGAAGGGCGGGGCAGTATTTT. This translates into CASSVAGRAGQYF.

This clone was detected many times. This chain links TRBV10-1 with TRBJ1-2; D is unclear. Looked up from germline, CDR1 is WNHNN and CDR2 is SYGVQD (reference sequence). The CDR3 contains 9 residues. The V end lost 8 bases, the J end lost 8 bases, and 6 bases lay between the germline ends. The DNA for the CDR3 is TGCGCCAGCCAAGACGGCTACACCTTC. It codes for CASQDGYTF.

The gene calls are TRBV6-1 and TRBJ1-5; TRBD1 matches at 7 bases. V was pared by 0 bases and J by 4 bases, with 3 bases of the junction left unmatched. Germline V gives CDR1 MNHNS, CDR2 SASEGT. The CDR3 length is 15 residues. The CDR3 nucleotides read TGTGCCAGCAGTGAAGCGGGGACAGATAATCAGCCCCAGCATTTT. The encoded protein is CASSEAGTDNQPQHF.

The V gene is TRBV2, the J gene TRBJ2-1, with D unresolved. CDR3 size: 12 residues. V was pared by 4 bases and J by 7 bases, with 8 bases between. The germline gives CDR1 SNHLY, CDR2 FYNNEI. DNA for the CDR3: TGTGCCAGCAGTGCAGTAGGAAATGAGCAGTTCTTC. Its translation: CASSAVGNEQFF.

This clone was detected only once. V gene TRBV15 combines with J gene TRBJ1-1; possible D gene TRBD1, 5 bases. This CDR3 is built from 13 residues. The V gene lost 8 bases and the J gene lost 4 bases, with 14 bases spanning the gap. Germline CDR1 reads LNHNV; CDR2 reads YYDKDF (reference sequence). The CDR3: CATVRWGSTEAFF. CDR3 DNA: TGTGCCACCGTGAGATGGGGGAGCACTGAAGCTTTCTTT.